The 13 T cell receptor beta chains listed next were all sequenced from one sample in a study of T cells after yellow fever vaccination. Using its own MiXCR run on the 5' RACE reads, TCRdb lists one record per CDR3 protein. The sample has 150,000 to 200,000 distinct CDR3 sequences, around 10% seen once. Sequenced here: CD8+ T cells sorted from PBMCs, sampled 15 days after the yellow fever booster vaccination. The receptors derive from a man aged 18 to 29 who received the YFV17D yellow fever vaccine.

This chain joins TRBV28 and TRBJ2-7, with D perhaps TRBD2 (6 bases). Germline lookup yields CDR1 MDHEN and CDR2 SYDVKM. CDR3 length equals 16 residues. V gave up 5 bases and J gave up 5 bases, with 22 bases separating them. The CDR3 region has the DNA TGTGCCAGCAGTCACCCGGCGGGGAAGGTTGTGAACGAGCAGTACGTC. This translates into CASSHPAGKVVNEQYV.

This clonotype was detected a few times. Being one base from a much bigger clone, this may be a read error. The chain joins TRBV27 to TRBJ1-5; 7 nucleotides agree with TRBD1. The CDR3 spans 14 residues. The V segment lost 5 bases and the J segment 3 bases; nucleotides outside the gene matches: 4. The germline CDR1 and CDR2 sequences are MNHEY and SMNVEV (reference sequence). Here the CDR3 reads CASSQGQLNQPQHF. As DNA, the CDR3 is TGTGCCAGCAGTCAGGGACAGCTCAATCAGCCCCAGCATTTT.

V usage is TRBV7-9 and J usage is TRBJ1-2; the D is unclear. Trimming cost V 4 bases and J 4 bases, with 13 bases left between them. Germline CDR1 and CDR2: SEHNR and FQNEAQ (reference sequence). This CDR3 is 14 amino acids long. This chain's CDR3 is CASSSASRLYGYTF. The CDR3 DNA sequence: TGTGCCAGCAGCTCAGCCTCCCGTCTCTATGGCTACACCTTC.

This clonotype has only a few counts. The chain uses TRBV7-9 and TRBJ2-7, with D perhaps matching TRBD1 or TRBD2 (6 bases each). The V gene's germline CDR1 is SEHNR and CDR2 FQNEAQ (reference sequence). The CDR3 has 15 residues. Deletions cut 3 bases from V and 1 base from J, with 13 bases between. The CDR3 nucleotides are TGTGCCAGCAGCTTGGGGGGCTCGGGGTCCTACGAGCAGTACGTC. It codes for CASSLGGSGSYEQYV.

This clonotype was seen only a few times. The genes are TRBV5-5 and TRBJ1-1; D not resolved. Trimming removed 0 bases from V and 4 bases from J, with 7 bases in between. This CDR3 region has 13 residues. Germline assignment: CDR1 SGHKS and CDR2 YYEKEE (reference sequence). DNA for the CDR3: TGTGCCAGCAGCTTGGCCGGGATCACTGAAGCTTTCTTT. Amino acids: CASSLAGITEAFF.

The CDR3 is CASSQDPGFRTDTQYF. CDR3 coding DNA: TGTGCCAGCAGCCAAGATCCGGGATTTCGCACAGATACGCAGTATTTT. The rearrangement joins TRBV4-2 to TRBJ2-3; a weak D match, TRBD2 (5 bases). This CDR3 region has 16 residues. V was cut by 0 bases and J by 1 base, with 11 bases left in between. Germline V CDR1 and CDR2: LGHNA, YNFKEQ.

V and J are TRBV4-1 and TRBJ1-2; weak D call: TRBD1 (6 bases). The CDR3 totals 14 residues. Germline V gene sequence: CDR1 MGHRA, CDR2 YSYEKL. The V and J ends lost 5 bases and 3 bases respectively, with 13 bases between them. The CDR3 region has the DNA TGCGCCAGCAGCATTTCCGAGGGGGACTATGGCTACACCTTC. Its translation: CASSISEGDYGYTF.

Only a few counts were recorded for this clonotype. The chain links TRBV4-1 to TRBJ2-7, with TRBD1 matching 9 bases. The CDR3 contains 16 residues. The junction had 7 bases not matched to a gene; V was cut back by 4 bases and J by 0 bases. Germline values: CDR1 MGHRA, CDR2 YSYEKL. As DNA, the CDR3 is TGCGCCAGCAGCCCCGAGGGGACAGGGAGCTCCTACGAGCAGTACTTC. Translation gives CASSPEGTGSSYEQYF.

This clonotype was seen at least ten times. CDR3 region: CASSQVQTYEQYF. CDR3 nucleotide sequence: TGTGCCAGCAGCCAAGTACAGACCTACGAGCAGTACTTC. This sequence joins TRBV4-2 and TRBJ2-7; D remains ambiguous. Trimming pared 1 base from V and 2 bases from J, leaving 6 bases between. The CDR3 is 13 amino acids. The germline CDR1 and CDR2 sequences are LGHNA and YNFKEQ.

The table lists this clonotype with a few counts. This chain links TRBV7-9 with TRBJ2-2, with D possibly being TRBD1 (5 bases). V was pared by 5 bases and J by 1 base, with 14 bases between. The CDR3 loop spans 16 amino acids. Germline CDR1 is SEHNR and CDR2 is FQNEAQ (reference sequence). The CDR3 nucleotides read TGTGCCAGCAGCCCGCCCGACAGCCTGAACACCGGGGAGCTGTTTTTT. Translation: CASSPPDSLNTGELFF.

The J gene is TRBJ2-5, the V gene TRBV7-2; the match to TRBD2 covers 10 bases. Losses at the gene ends were 0 bases for V and 4 bases for J; bases not matched to a gene: 2. The CDR3 length is 15 residues. Germline lookup yields CDR1 SGHTA and CDR2 FQGNSA. The CDR3 DNA sequence: TGTGCCAGCAGCTTAGCACTAGCGGGGACAGAGACCCAGTACTTC. Translating it yields CASSLALAGTETQYF.

This chain uses TRBV7-9 with TRBJ2-7, with 7 bases matching TRBD2. The CDR3 loop spans 19 amino acids. J lost 4 bases, V lost 0 bases, and 18 bases had no gene match. Germline assignment: CDR1 SEHNR and CDR2 FQNEAQ (reference sequence). The CDR3 is CASSLAWVDKRGPQYEQYF. CDR3 DNA: TGTGCCAGCAGCTTAGCGTGGGTGGACAAGCGGGGCCCGCAATACGAGCAGTACTTC. The full variable domain, rest sourced from reference TRBV7-9 and TRBJ2-7, is DTGVSQNPRHKITKRGQNVTFRCDPISEHNRLYWYRQTLGQGPEFLTYFQNEAQLEKSRLLSDRFSAERPKGSFSTLEIQRTEQGDSAMYLCASSLAWVDKRGPQYEQYFGPGTRLTVT.

In its sample, this clonotype was seen a few times. The chain uses TRBV28 and TRBJ2-5; D is possibly TRBD2 (6 bases). The germline CDR1 and CDR2 sequences are MDHEN and SYDVKM. This CDR3 region has 14 residues. The ends were cut back, 5 bases at V and 2 bases at J, with 12 bases in the middle. DNA for the CDR3: TGTGCCAGCAGTAATCCGGGAGCACAAGAGACCCAGTACTTC. This encodes CASSNPGAQETQYF. Supplemented by reference TRBV28 and TRBJ2-5, the full variable domain reads DVKVTQSSRYLVKRTGEKVFLECVQDMDHENMFWYRQDPGLGLRLIYFSYDVKMKEKGDIPEGYSVSREKKERFSLILESASTNQTSMYLCASSNPGAQETQYFGPGTRLLVL.